The 24 T cell receptor beta chains given below trace back to one sample, sequenced in a study of spatial heterogeneity in lung cancer. TCRdb independently ran MiXCR on the 5' RACE reads; one entry per CDR3 protein. The data contain about 50,000 distinct CDR3 sequences, 6% to 9.5% of them singletons. Time point specified: sample taken at primary tumor resection. TCRs were sequenced from unsorted whole RNA of tumor, nontumor lung or PBMC. The sequenced sample was PBMCs, obtained at surgery. These receptor sequences come from a female donor with early-stage non-small cell lung cancer.

This clonotype was seen many times. The J gene is TRBJ2-2, the V gene TRBV7-9; D perhaps matches TRBD1 (6 bases). Trimming took 5 bases from V and 7 from J, leaving 23 bases between them. This CDR3 has 17 amino acids. The germline gives CDR1 SEHNR, CDR2 FQNEAQ (reference sequence). The CDR3 DNA sequence: TGTGCCAGCAGCCCGCTACAGGGTAGTAAGTCGTACGGGGAGCTGTTTTTT. This codes for CASSPLQGSKSYGELFF.

The chain links TRBV20-1 to TRBJ1-1; 9 bases fit TRBD1. The CDR3 extends over 19 amino acids. Germline trimming cut 0 bases from V and 5 bases from J; bases unmatched to any gene: 19. From germline, CDR1 is DFQATT and CDR2 SNEGSKA (reference sequence). DNA for the CDR3: TGCAGTGCTAGAGATGGGCTGAGGACCGGGACAGGGTTAGGGACTGAAGCTTTCTTT. Translating gives CSARDGLRTGTGLGTEAFF.

This clonotype has ten or more counts. V and J are TRBV5-1 and TRBJ2-5, with 10 bases identical to TRBD2. V shed 6 bases and J 2 bases; nucleotides not matched to a gene: 4. The CDR3 has 14 residues. The germline CDR1 and CDR2 sequences are SGHRS and YFSETQ. CDR3 protein: CASTPGLAQETQYF. The DNA of the CDR3 is TGCGCCAGCACCCCGGGACTAGCGCAAGAGACCCAGTACTTC.

The rearrangement uses TRBV12-3 or TRBV12-4 and TRBJ1-1, with D perhaps matching TRBD1 (5 bases). CDR3 length: 13 amino acids. V gave up 5 bases and J gave up 5 bases, with 12 bases separating them. The chain's CDR3 is CASSLDSRTEAFF. The CDR3 region has the DNA TGTGCCAGCAGTCTCGACAGTCGAACTGAAGCTTTCTTT.

This clonotype appeared many times. The V gene is TRBV2, the J gene TRBJ1-1; TRBD1 aligns across 8 bases. Germline V gene data show CDR1 as SNHLY and CDR2 as FYNNEI. J was trimmed by 3 bases and V by 6 bases; bases with no gene match: 3. The CDR3 covers 13 residues. The CDR3 region is CASRGQAYTEAFF. The DNA of the CDR3 is TGTGCCAGCAGGGGACAGGCTTACACTGAAGCTTTCTTT.

V gene TRBV9 combines with J gene TRBJ1-5, with D hard to call. The V gene lost 3 bases and the J gene lost 4 bases, with 8 bases spanning the gap. This CDR3 comprises 13 residues. Germline assignment: CDR1 SGDLS and CDR2 YYNGEE. The CDR3 nucleotides read TGTGCCAGCAGCGGTCCACAGAATCAGCCCCAGCATTTT. Translating it yields CASSGPQNQPQHF.

The chain couples TRBV29-1 to TRBJ1-5; D remains unclear. The V and J ends lost 1 base and 3 bases respectively, with 7 bases between them. In germline, CDR1 is SQVTM, CDR2 ANQGSEA. This CDR3 is built from 13 residues. CDR3 sequence reads: CSVEGGINQPQHF. Here the CDR3 DNA reads TGCAGCGTTGAAGGCGGAATCAATCAGCCCCAGCATTTT.

This clonotype was seen ten or more times. The rearrangement links TRBV5-1 to TRBJ2-3; 8 bases align to TRBD2. CDR1 and CDR2 from the germline V gene are SGHRS and YFSETQ. The CDR3 consists of 15 residues. The trim removed 4 bases at V and 2 bases at J, leaving 6 bases unmatched. The chain's CDR3 is CASSGSGGFTDTQYF. The DNA for the CDR3 is TGCGCCAGCAGCGGCAGCGGGGGATTCACAGATACGCAGTATTTT.

The chain employs TRBV9 and TRBJ2-1; D uncertain. Trimming removed 3 bases from V and 8 bases from J, with 15 bases in between. This CDR3 comprises 14 residues. Germline CDR1 and CDR2: SGDLS and YYNGEE. CDR3 sequence reads: CASSATGPFDEQFF. DNA of the CDR3: TGTGCCAGCAGCGCAACCGGACCATTTGATGAGCAGTTCTTC.

V is TRBV13 and J is TRBJ2-7; either TRBD1 or TRBD2 may fit D (5 bases each). V lost 5 bases and J lost 3, with 14 bases in between. The germline V gene has CDR1 PRHDT and CDR2 FYEKMQ (reference sequence). This CDR3 has 14 residues. The CDR3 spells CASSPSGPNYEQYF. DNA of the CDR3: TGTGCCAGCAGCCCATCGGGACCTAACTACGAGCAGTACTTC. Using reference TRBV13 and TRBJ2-7 for the parts outside the CDR3, the full variable domain is AAGVIQSPRHLIKEKRETATLKCYPIPRHDTVYWYQQGPGQDPQFLISFYEKMQSDKGSIPDRFSAQQFSDYHSELNMSSLELGDSALYFCASSPSGPNYEQYFGPGTRLTVT.

The chain is built from TRBV20-1 and TRBJ2-6, with TRBD1 as a possible D gene (5 bases). The germline V gene has CDR1 DFQATT and CDR2 SNEGSKA (reference sequence). This CDR3 has 17 amino acids. Trimming cost V 3 bases and J 0 bases, with 15 bases left between them. The CDR3 DNA follows: TGCAGTGCTAGCGGACATGGCCCGAGCTCTGGGGCCAACGTCCTGACTTTC. It codes for CSASGHGPSSGANVLTF.

Many counts were recorded for this clonotype. V usage is TRBV9 and J usage is TRBJ2-2; no clear D. Germline CDR1 SGDLS, CDR2 YYNGEE. CDR3 length: 15 amino acids. The V end lost 0 bases, the J end lost 4 bases, and 10 bases lay between the germline ends. The CDR3: CASSVGPRPTGELFF. For the CDR3, the DNA is TGTGCCAGCAGCGTAGGTCCAAGACCCACCGGGGAGCTGTTTTTT.

The table lists this clonotype with many counts. This chain uses TRBV20-1 with TRBJ1-1, with D unclear. Trimming removed 2 bases from V and 2 bases from J, with 3 bases in between. CDR3 length: 11 amino acids. From germline, CDR1 is DFQATT and CDR2 SNEGSKA (reference sequence). DNA for the CDR3: TGCAGTGCTAGATCAAACACTGAAGCTTTCTTT. Amino acid sequence: CSARSNTEAFF.

This clonotype was picked up many times. The chain recombines TRBV12-3 or TRBV12-4 with TRBJ2-3; 8 bases align to TRBD2. The CDR3 has 13 amino acids. Trimming removed 6 bases from V and 14 bases from J; junction bases left unmatched: 13. The CDR3 nucleotides read TGTGCCAGCAGCTCCGGGACTAGTACCCTAGGGTATTTT. It translates to CASSSGTSTLGYF.

This clonotype showed up many times. V is TRBV10-1 and J is TRBJ2-1; 12 bases fit TRBD2. The germline gives CDR1 WNHNN, CDR2 SYGVQD (reference sequence). V shed 3 bases, J shed 4 bases, and the junction held 1 base outside the gene matches. CDR3 length equals 15 residues. CDR3 region: CASSETSGGYNEQFF. CDR3 DNA sequence: TGCGCCAGCAGTGAAACTAGCGGGGGGTACAATGAGCAGTTCTTC.

The V call is TRBV9, the J call TRBJ2-3, with TRBD1 matching 7 bases. This CDR3 spans 15 amino acids. V gave up 3 bases and J gave up 2 bases; unmatched junction bases: 6. Germline V gene lookup returns CDR1 SGDLS and CDR2 YYNGEE. The CDR3 coding sequence is TGTGCCAGCAGCGCGGGACAGTCCGTCACAGATACGCAGTATTTT. It is translated as CASSAGQSVTDTQYF.

The chain couples TRBV2 to TRBJ2-3; D not certain. The V and J ends lost 2 bases and 1 base respectively, with 10 bases between them. The CDR3 extends over 15 amino acids. Germline CDR1 SNHLY, CDR2 FYNNEI. This CDR3 reads CASSEKGFGTDTQYF. CDR3 DNA: TGTGCCAGCAGTGAAAAGGGTTTCGGCACAGATACGCAGTATTTT.

The table lists this clonotype with many counts. The rearrangement uses TRBV20-1 and TRBJ2-7; D is perhaps TRBD1 (5 bases). The CDR3 is 14 amino acids. V was trimmed by 0 bases and J by 3 bases, leaving 12 bases between them. Germline values: CDR1 DFQATT, CDR2 SNEGSKA (reference sequence). The CDR3 DNA follows: TGCAGTGCTAGAGACAGGGTGAAACTCTACGAGCAGTACTTC. Translated, it gives CSARDRVKLYEQYF.

This clonotype was picked up many times. V is TRBV5-1 and J is TRBJ2-5, with D unclear. Looked up from germline, CDR1 is SGHRS and CDR2 is YFSETQ. The CDR3 covers 15 residues. V lost 4 bases and J 2 bases, leaving 15 bases between the germline ends. Written as DNA, the CDR3 is TGCGCCAGCAGCCCCTTGGGTCCCGCACAAGAGACCCAGTACTTC. Amino acids: CASSPLGPAQETQYF.

This clonotype has just a few counts. This rearrangement joins TRBV7-6 to TRBJ2-5, with TRBD1 identical over 8 bases. Losses at the gene ends were 4 bases for V and 4 bases for J; bases not matched to a gene: 5. The CDR3 runs to 14 residues. The germline CDR1 and CDR2 sequences are SGHVS and FNYEAQ. The CDR3 nucleotides are TGTGCCAGCAGCTCAGCCAGGGGGCCAGAGACCCAGTACTTC. Residues: CASSSARGPETQYF.

This clonotype was counted many times. The gene calls are TRBV4-1 and TRBJ2-2; 10 nucleotides line up with TRBD2. CDR3 length: 16 amino acids. The junction had 4 bases not matched to a gene; V was cut back by 0 bases and J by 6 bases. In germline, CDR1 is MGHRA, CDR2 YSYEKL. The CDR3 loop is CASSQELAGGSGELFF. The CDR3 nucleotides read TGCGCCAGCAGCCAAGAGTTAGCGGGGGGTTCCGGGGAGCTGTTTTTT.

This clonotype was found many times. The J gene is TRBJ1-5, the V gene TRBV9, with D perhaps TRBD1 (5 bases). Deletions cut 4 bases from V and 3 bases from J, with 11 bases between. Germline assignment: CDR1 SGDLS and CDR2 YYNGEE. The CDR3 is 14 residues long. The CDR3 loop is CASSRDGNNQPQHF. The CDR3, as DNA: TGTGCCAGCAGCCGGGACGGCAACAATCAGCCCCAGCATTTT.

This rearrangement joins TRBV10-3 to TRBJ2-1; 9 bases are shared with TRBD2. Unmatched junction bases numbered 2, after V lost 1 base and J lost 7 bases. The CDR3 has 14 residues. The germline V gene has CDR1 ENHRY and CDR2 SYGVKD. Here the CDR3 reads CAISELAGENEQFF. The CDR3 nucleotides read TGTGCCATCAGTGAGTTAGCGGGGGAGAATGAGCAGTTCTTC.

This clonotype was seen at least ten times. The gene calls are TRBV10-2 and TRBJ1-1; tentatively, D is TRBD1 (5 bases). This CDR3 has 13 amino acids. Deletions cut 7 bases from V and 4 bases from J, with 13 bases between. Germline lookup yields CDR1 WSHSY and CDR2 SAAADI. Here the CDR3 reads CASTRGDGTEAFF. CDR3 sequence (DNA): TGCGCCAGCACGCGAGGGGACGGCACTGAAGCTTTCTTT.